Described below is a single T cell receptor beta chain sequence and its context. The antigen is unknown. The sample comes from a study of CD8 T cells in ankylosing spondylitis. The V gene's germline CDR1 is MDHEN and CDR2 SYDVKM. Trimming cost V 6 bases and J 6 bases, with 18 bases left between them. This CDR3 spans 14 amino acids. TCRdb ran MiXCR on the 5' RACE reads and lists one entry per CDR3 protein. The sample lists about 130,000 distinct CDR3 sequences; roughly 15% were seen once. Study-level results: Significant enrichment of disease-linked clones was reported in matched ankylosing spondylitis synovial fluid. Typical of ankylosing spondylitis blood, it appeared, was a TCR beta motif of fewer than 10 highly homologous variants.

The sample taken for sequencing was blood, either unsorted or a sorted T cell fraction (not recorded which). The V gene is TRBV28, the J gene TRBJ2-7; TRBD1 or TRBD2 may be the D gene (5 bases each). The clonotype was recovered from a male donor with ankylosing spondylitis. As DNA, the CDR3 is TGTGCCAGCAGCAGGGCAGCGGTCAGCGTCGAGCAGTACTTC. It encodes CASSRAAVSVEQYF.